This TCR beta chain stems from a study of shared clonotypes between healthy human individuals. Some clones are missing from TCRdb's copy, which holds only in-frame ones; the method was immunoSEQ multiplex PCR. The data contain 2 million or so clones, approximately 95% of them seen just once; the ten biggest clones take up roughly 1%. Naive CD8 cells, CD45RO-negative and positively selected for CCR7, excluded terminally differentiated effector memory CD45RA+ cells. CDR1 and CDR2 from the germline V gene are SGHTS and YDEGEE. Trimming shortened V by 0 bases and J by 10 bases, and 5 bases separated the two germline ends. The CDR3 has 11 amino acids.

The receptor's source is a young man in good health. This chain connects TRBV5-8 to TRBJ1-5, with unresolved D. The material sequenced was naive CD8+ T cells sorted from blood. CDR3 sequence reads: CASSLAAPQHF. CDR3 coding DNA: TGTGCCAGCAGCTTGGCGGCACCCCAGCATTTT.